This T cell receptor beta chain was identified during a study of tumor and adjacent non-tumor tissue in lung cancer. Across the whole study: Patients comprised about a dozen adenocarcinoma, a couple of squamous cell carcinoma and 1 small cell lung cancer. The patients, 10 or so men and about 5 women, were about 30 to 85 with stage I to III disease. The study's findings and limits: TCR diversity was significantly greater in tumor than normal lung tissue. Higher tumor TCR diversity was associated with shorter survival.

This clonotype was observed at least ten times. Its antigen remains unidentified. The CDR3 sequence is 15 residues long. The V end lost 0 bases, the J end lost 3 bases, and 12 bases lay between the germline ends. The germline CDR1 and CDR2 sequences are SGHDN and FVKESK. No cell sorting was done before RNA was extracted from the tissue. The normal lung tissue was taken more than 3 cm from the tumor edge. A modified ARM-PCR protocol with three rounds of nested PCR amplified TCRbeta. TCRdb reprocessed the multiplex PCR reads via MiXCR and lists one record per CDR3 protein. The sample yields more than 55,000 distinct CDR3 sequences, 65% to 80% seen once.

The rearrangement joins TRBV14 to TRBJ2-7, with D maybe TRBD2 (5 bases). This TCR was sampled from a man aged 55 to 70 with non-small cell lung cancer. The sequenced sample consisted of distant non-tumor lung tissue. In nucleotides, the CDR3 is TGTGCCAGCAGCCAAGAACTAGGGTTACACTACGAGCAGTACTTC. This sequence encodes CASSQELGLHYEQYF.